This TCR beta chain originates from a study of blood T cell repertoires in COVID-19. Study overall: There were acute and convalescent COVID-19 samples, and they came from the United States, Italy and Spain. The cDNA or gDNA used as material had been derived from T cells, B-cell-depleted T cells, or PBMCs.

Study processing details: Counts of nucleated cells, estimated from reference gene primer amplification, were obtained. TCRdb keeps only in-frame clones here, not all; method: immunoSEQ multiplex PCR. That table supplies the V and J calls and clone size; D and trimming were determined from the DNA. Of some 190,000 clones in the sample, 82% were seen once. Sequences were obtained from peripheral blood. This sequence originates from a woman over 75 with active or convalescent COVID-19.

The CDR3 sequence is CASSGTNDNQPQHF. The CDR3 region has the DNA TGTGCCAGCAGCGGGACAAACGACAATCAGCCCCAGCATTTT. The chain is built from TRBV2 and TRBJ1-5; tentatively, D is TRBD1 (6 bases). CDR1 SNHLY and CDR2 FYNNEI come from the germline V gene. V lost 6 bases and J lost 3, with 12 bases in between. The CDR3 loop spans 14 amino acids.